These 14 T cell receptor beta chains came from one sample sequenced in a study of cytomegalovirus exposure and HLA in healthy donors. PCR amplification relied on 60 Vbeta primers (plus 13 Jbeta primers). The table came from immunoSEQ multiplex PCR; TCRdb's copy has only in-frame clones and leaves some out. The table lists 130,000 or so clones, roughly 80% of them singletons. Sequencing was carried out using PBMCs. The receptors were gathered from a female donor in good health and CMV-seronegative.

This clone was found a few times. The chain employs TRBV28 and TRBJ2-7, with 14 bases matching TRBD2. Per the germline V gene, CDR1 is MDHEN and CDR2 is SYDVKM. The CDR3 is 16 amino acids. The J segment lost 2 bases and the V segment lost 7 bases, leaving 7 bases of the junction unmatched. CDR3 nucleotide sequence: TGTGCCAGCAACAACCCGACTAGCGGGAGGGCCTACGAGCAGTACTTC. Encoded protein: CASNNPTSGRAYEQYF.

The genes are TRBV28 and TRBJ1-1, with 9 positions matching TRBD1. Trimming removed 5 bases from V and 7 bases from J; junction bases left unmatched: 11. CDR3 length equals 15 residues. The germline V gene has CDR1 MDHEN and CDR2 SYDVKM. Here the CDR3 DNA reads TGTGCCAGCAGTACGTCCGGGACAGGGCTTCGTGAAGCTTTCTTT. Its protein product is CASSTSGTGLREAFF.

The gene calls are TRBV15 and TRBJ2-7, with D tentatively TRBD1 (5 bases). V was shortened by 0 bases and J by 0 bases, with 12 bases between the two germline ends. Germline CDR1 reads LNHNV; CDR2 reads YYDKDF (reference sequence). The CDR3 runs 16 residues. The CDR3, as DNA: TGTGCCACCAGCAGAGATAAGGACACCCTCTCCTACGAGCAGTACTTC. It is translated as CATSRDKDTLSYEQYF.

V and J are TRBV29-1 and TRBJ1-1; D uncertain. V lost 8 bases to trimming and J lost 5 bases, with 18 bases between them. The CDR3 length is 13 residues. Germline V gives CDR1 SQVTM, CDR2 ANQGSEA. The CDR3 region is CSPREAPGTEAFF. In DNA, the CDR3 is TGCAGCCCCCGAGAGGCCCCCGGGACTGAAGCTTTCTTT.

The gene calls are TRBV4-1 and TRBJ2-1; D is unresolved. V dropped 6 bases and J dropped 8 bases, with 8 bases sitting between them. The CDR3 has 11 residues. Germline V gene data show CDR1 as MGHRA and CDR2 as YSYEKL. DNA of the CDR3: TGCGCCAGCAGACACGTCCATGAGCAGTTCTTC. Protein: CASRHVHEQFF.

The chain recombines TRBV6-5 with TRBJ2-5; the match to TRBD1 covers 11 bases. The V gene's germline CDR1 is MNHEY and CDR2 SVGAGI. The CDR3 is made up of 15 amino acids. V was pared by 6 bases and J by 5 bases, with 8 bases of the junction left unmatched. In DNA, the CDR3 is TGTGCCAGCAGCAGGACAGGGGGCCTCCGGGAGACCCAGTACTTC. It yields the protein CASSRTGGLRETQYF.

V gene TRBV6-1 combines with J gene TRBJ2-3; 7 nucleotides agree with TRBD1. CDR1 and CDR2 (germline): MNHNS, SASEGT. This CDR3 has 17 residues. The J segment lost 1 base and the V segment lost 3 bases, leaving 10 bases of the junction unmatched. The CDR3 DNA is TGTGCCAGCAGTGAGAATCGACAGGGAAGGGGCACAGATACGCAGTATTTT. It encodes CASSENRQGRGTDTQYF.

The chain has TRBV5-4 and TRBJ1-6; a weak D match, TRBD1 (5 bases). CDR3 length equals 13 residues. Germline CDR1 and CDR2: SGHNT and YYREEE (reference sequence). Trimming took 4 bases from V and 8 from J, leaving 10 bases between them. Here the CDR3 reads CASSTEGDSPLHF. CDR3 in DNA: TGTGCCAGCAGCACCGAAGGGGATTCACCCCTCCACTTT.

V is TRBV9 and J is TRBJ1-2; possibly TRBD1 for D (6 bases). Germline CDR1 is SGDLS and CDR2 is YYNGEE. Deletions cut 0 bases from V and 4 bases from J, with 19 bases between. The CDR3 runs to 17 residues. CDR3 sequence (DNA): TGTGCCAGCAGCGTAGATCCACAAGGGGGATCGGGCTATGGCTACACCTTC. Its translation: CASSVDPQGGSGYGYTF.

This chain links TRBV2 with TRBJ2-7, with no clear D. CDR3 length: 11 residues. Germline V gives CDR1 SNHLY, CDR2 FYNNEI. The V end lost 6 bases, the J end lost 6 bases, and 9 bases lay between the germline ends. The CDR3 sequence is CASRYAGEQYF. The CDR3 DNA is TGTGCCAGCAGGTATGCCGGCGAGCAGTACTTC. The full variable domain, completed using reference TRBV2 and TRBJ2-7, is EPEVTQTPSHQVTQMGQEVILRCVPISNHLYFYWYRQILGQKVEFLVSFYNNEISEKSEIFDDQFSVERPDGSNFTLKIRSTKLEDSAMYFCASRYAGEQYFGPGTRLTVT.

This clone was observed once. The chain is built from TRBV5-1 and TRBJ1-5, with D uncertain. Trimming removed 1 base from V and 5 bases from J, with 13 bases in between. This CDR3 contains 15 residues. From germline, CDR1 is SGHRS and CDR2 YFSETQ. CDR3 in amino acids: CASSLSGGIDQPQHF. Here the CDR3 DNA reads TGCGCCAGCAGCTTGTCTGGAGGGATTGATCAGCCCCAGCATTTT.

A word on this clone: This sample also contains other DNA sequences that code for the same CDR3. The chain uses TRBV7-2 and TRBJ1-2; perhaps TRBD1 as D (6 bases). Germline V CDR1 and CDR2: SGHTA, FQGNSA. The V end was cut by 5 bases, the J end by 3 bases, with 10 bases between. CDR3 size: 13 residues. The CDR3 region is CASSRRQDYGYTF. In DNA, the CDR3 is TGTGCCAGCAGCCGAAGACAGGACTATGGCTACACCTTC.

The V gene is TRBV25-1, the J gene TRBJ2-1, with TRBD1 matching 7 bases. Germline assignment: CDR1 MGHDK and CDR2 SYGVNS. V was clipped by 7 bases and J by 10 bases; unmatched bases: 7. The CDR3 totals 12 residues. The DNA of the CDR3 is TGTGCCAGCACTGGGGACAGCGAGGAGCAGTTCTTC. This sequence encodes CASTGDSEEQFF.

The chain couples TRBV5-8 to TRBJ1-2, with D possibly being TRBD1 (6 bases). Trimming stripped 3 bases from V and 9 bases from J, with 12 bases between. Germline V gives CDR1 SGHTS, CDR2 YDEGEE. There are 12 residues in the CDR3. DNA of the CDR3: TGTGCCAGCAGCTGGGGTTGGGGGCGCTACACCTTC. This sequence encodes CASSWGWGRYTF. Using reference TRBV5-8 and TRBJ1-2 for the parts outside the CDR3, the full variable domain is EAGVTQSPTHLIKTRGQQATLRCSPISGHTSVYWYQQALGLGLQFLLWYDEGEERNRGNFPPRFSGRQFPNYSSELNVNALELEDSALYLCASSWGWGRYTFGSGTRLTVV.